This TCR beta chain was sequenced in a study of blood T cell repertoires in COVID-19. Measured with immunoSEQ multiplex PCR; TCRdb has only the in-frame clones, and not every one. This sample has about 140,000 clones; over 70% occur once, and the top ten carry about 8.7%. Germline values: CDR1 SGHVS, CDR2 FQNEAQ. V lost 1 base and J lost 5, with 15 bases in between. This CDR3 is built from 15 residues. The origin of this receptor is a man aged 45-65 years with active or convalescent COVID-19. The J gene is TRBJ2-7, the V gene TRBV7-8, with a weak D call TRBD1 (5 bases). Material for sequencing was peripheral blood. CDR3 in amino acids: CASSLGQGPSNEQYF. As DNA, the CDR3 is TGTGCCAGCAGCTTAGGGCAGGGCCCGTCAAACGAGCAGTACTTC. The entire variable domain, with the rest obtained from reference TRBV7-8 and TRBJ2-7, is as follows: GAGVSQSPRYKVAKRGQDVALRCDPISGHVSLFWYQQALGQGPEFLTYFQNEAQLDKSGLPSDRFFAERPEGSVSTLKIQRTQQEDSAVYLCASSLGQGPSNEQYFGPGTRLTVT.